Listed below are T cell receptor beta chains from one sample, sequenced in a study of T cell responses to AZD1222 COVID-19 vaccine. Sequenced by immunoSEQ multiplex PCR; TCRdb stores in-frame clones only, minus some. The sample comprises approximately 150,000 clones, around 90% of which are singletons, and about 6% rests with the top ten. This specimen consisted of peripheral blood, obtained 28 days after the second AZD1222 dose. All receptors come from an adult who received the AZD1222 COVID-19 vaccine. Both conserved end residues are part of each CDR3. The D gene is left open where the match is weak. Where a row states a size, it is once, few, many or the class of an expanded clone; other rows omit it.

size | J | D | V | CDR3 | DNA
NA | TRBJ2-7 | TRBD1 | TRBV15 | CATSSFGSVGTGRKYF | TGTGCCACCAGCAGTTTTGGCAGTGTAGGGACAGGGAGGAAGTACTTC
NA | TRBJ1-4 | NA | TRBV4-1 | CASSQLTGQVLKLFF | TGCGCCAGCAGCCAACTTACCGGTCAGGTGCTAAAACTGTTTTTT
NA | TRBJ2-1 | TRBD2 | TRBV5-1 | CASSWIGAGGPWNEQFF | TGCGCCAGCAGCTGGATAGGAGCGGGGGGGCCTTGGAATGAGCAGTTCTTC
NA | TRBJ1-6 | NA | TRBV21-1 | CAGGDRASPLHF | TGTGCCGGGGGGGACAGGGCCTCACCCCTCCACTTT
NA | TRBJ2-5 | TRBD2 | TRBV5-1 | CASSLTRGGGETQYF | TGCGCCAGCAGCTTGACCCGCGGGGGGGGAGAGACCCAGTACTTC
once | TRBJ1-5 | NA | TRBV10-2 | CASSEMQGLGNQPQHF | TGCGCCAGCAGTGAGATGCAGGGATTGGGCAATCAGCCCCAGCATTTT
NA | TRBJ2-5 | NA | TRBV7-9 | CASSLGQLGLSQETQYF | TGTGCCAGCAGCTTAGGACAATTGGGACTTTCCCAGGAGACCCAGTACTTC
NA | TRBJ2-7 | NA | TRBV2 | CASSEGPGSDYEQYF | TGTGCCAGCAGTGAAGGTCCGGGGTCGGACTACGAGCAGTACTTC
NA | TRBJ1-5 | NA | TRBV30 | CAWSEQFNQPQHF | TGTGCCTGGAGTGAGCAGTTCAATCAGCCCCAGCATTTT
NA | TRBJ1-4 | NA | TRBV30 | CAWSVPPGKLFF | TGTGCCTGGAGTGTACCCCCAGGCAAACTGTTTTTT
NA | TRBJ2-4 | NA | TRBV19 | CASSTLLLRQAKNIQYF | TGTGCCAGTAGTACCCTTCTACTAAGACAAGCCAAAAACATTCAGTACTTC
NA | TRBJ2-7 | TRBD1 | TRBV6-5 | CASSYRDRDEQYF | TGTGCCAGCAGTTACCGGGACAGGGACGAGCAGTACTTC
NA | TRBJ2-5 | NA | TRBV5-1 | CASSLARQAQETQYF | TGCGCCAGCAGCTTGGCCCGGCAGGCCCAAGAGACCCAGTACTTC
NA | TRBJ2-5 | TRBD2 | TRBV6-1 | CASSEKGLAGGQIGRQETQYF | TGTGCCAGCAGTGAAAAGGGACTAGCGGGGGGGCAAATAGGTAGACAAGAGACCCAGTACTTC
NA | TRBJ1-5 | NA | TRBV27 | CASRPHTGRQPQHF | TGTGCCAGCAGACCCCATACAGGGAGGCAGCCCCAGCATTTT
NA | TRBJ1-4 | NA | TRBV6-1 | CASSEAVRGNEKLFF | TGTGCCAGCAGTGAAGCAGTGAGGGGGAATGAAAAACTGTTTTTT
NA | TRBJ2-5 | NA | TRBV28 | CASSLRGIETQYF | TGTGCCAGCAGTTTACGGGGAATCGAGACCCAGTACTTC
NA | TRBJ2-5 | TRBD2 | TRBV6-5 | CASSWGLAGSGETQYF | TGTGCCAGCAGTTGGGGACTAGCGGGGAGTGGGGAGACCCAGTACTTC
NA | TRBJ1-6 | TRBD1 | TRBV27 | CASRPMDRGRNSPLHF | TGTGCCAGCAGACCAATGGACAGGGGGAGGAATTCACCCCTCCACTTT
NA | TRBJ2-7 | NA | TRBV2 | CASSRTEQYF | TGTGCCAGCAGCCGGACCGAGCAGTACTTC
NA | TRBJ2-7 | NA | TRBV7-9 | CASTATATPSEQYF | TGTGCCAGCACCGCGACGGCAACCCCCTCCGAGCAGTACTTC
NA | TRBJ1-1 | TRBD1 | TRBV5-4 | CASSSTGGQNTEAFF | TGTGCCAGCAGCTCGACAGGGGGCCAGAACACTGAAGCTTTCTTT
NA | TRBJ2-7 | NA | TRBV30 | CAWSVPNYEQYF | TGTGCCTGGAGTGTCCCTAACTACGAGCAGTACTTC
once | TRBJ2-4 | NA | TRBV28 | CASSFGVRGLAKNIQYF | TGTGCCAGCAGTTTTGGGGTTCGGGGGCTAGCCAAAAACATTCAGTACTTC
NA | TRBJ2-4 | NA | TRBV7-9 | CASSLINAAGNENIQYF | TGTGCCAGCAGCTTAATTAACGCCGCCGGGAACGAAAACATTCAGTACTTC
few | TRBJ1-3 | NA | TRBV3-1/TRBV3-2 | CASSLLKDGNTIYF | TGTGCCAGCAGCCTACTCAAAGATGGAAACACCATATATTTT